The TCR beta chain described here comes from a study of CD8+CD57+ T cells in acquired aplastic anemia. The wider study: The DNA of sorted CD4+ and CD8+ cells averaged roughly 3.2 ug.

Ten or more counts support this clonotype. Per the germline V gene, CDR1 is SNHLY and CDR2 is FYNNEI. The CDR3 sequence is 17 residues long. The ends were cut back, 1 base at V and 5 bases at J, with 18 bases in the middle. Genomic DNA served as template for TCR beta VDJ and CDR3 profiling. One entry per CDR3 protein, called by TCRdb with MiXCR from the reads. Here the sample spans around 130,000 distinct CDR3 sequences, 40% to 60% being singletons. The gene calls are TRBV2 and TRBJ2-1; a possible D gene is TRBD1 (6 bases). The sequenced material came from sorted CD4+, CD8+, or CD8+CD57+ T cells (not recorded which) from PBMCs. The source of this sequence is a human donor in good health, serving as a control. The CDR3 is CASSEDGDKLWDNEQFF. The CDR3 nucleotides read TGTGCCAGCAGTGAAGATGGGGACAAACTGTGGGACAATGAGCAGTTCTTC.